The source of this TCR beta chain is a study of blood T cell repertoires in COVID-19. For the study at large: Spain, Italy and the United States supplied samples that represented acute and convalescent COVID-19. T cells, B-cell-depleted T cells, or PBMCs provided the cDNA or gDNA that served as material.

Original handling: Amplified reference gene primers provided the basis for estimating nucleated cell counts. Data came from immunoSEQ multiplex PCR; TCRdb stores just in-frame clones and leaves some out. The DNA gave D and trimming, while V, J and clone size come from that table. The sample holds roughly 390,000 clones; less than 85% are singletons and the top ten take about 3.6%. CDR1 is SEHNR and CDR2 is FQNEAQ in the germline V gene (reference sequence). Trimming removed 6 bases from V and 1 base from J, with 10 bases in between. The CDR3 loop spans 14 amino acids. A single count supports this clone. Other DNA sequences of this sample code for an identical CDR3.

The chain employs TRBV7-9 and TRBJ2-1, with D possibly being TRBD2 (6 bases). The sequenced sample consisted of peripheral blood. The sequence derives from a woman aged 18-29 years with acute or convalescent COVID-19. The CDR3 DNA follows: TGTGCCAGCAGTCTAGCGTTTTCCTACAATGAGCAGTTCTTC. Translation gives CASSLAFSYNEQFF.